This is a list of T cell receptor beta chains from one sample in a study of patients and donors after allogeneic stem cell transplantation. One entry per CDR3 protein, called by TCRdb with MiXCR from the RT-PCR reads. The top ten clones hold approximately 3.5% of a sample with 150,000 to 200,000 distinct CDR3 sequences, 30% of them seen once. Sequenced: blood, either unsorted or a sorted T cell fraction (not recorded which). The receptors were gathered from a human donor who was either an allogeneic HSCT recipient or a stem cell or donor lymphocyte infusion donor (not recorded which). It is not recorded whose cells these are; they may come from a transplant donor. Both conserved end residues are part of each CDR3. D genes are given only for firm matches. Not all rows give a size; the values are once, few, many and, for expanded clones, a class.

>TRBV7-9|few|TRBJ1-2|NA
TGTGCCAGCAGCCCGTTACGGACTGGCTACACCTTC
CASSPLRTGYTF
>TRBV9|NA|TRBJ2-1|TRBD2
TGTGCCAGCAGCGCCCGACTAGCTCAGTACAATGAGCAGTTCTTC
CASSARLAQYNEQFF
>TRBV7-9|NA|TRBJ2-5|NA
TGTGCCAGCAGCTTAGAGACACGCAACCAAGAGACCCAGTACTTC
CASSLETRNQETQYF
>TRBV12-3/TRBV12-4|NA|TRBJ2-1|TRBD2
TGTGCCAGCAGTCTAGGCGCGGGAGCCAATGAGCAGTTCTTC
CASSLGAGANEQFF
>TRBV9|few|TRBJ2-2|NA
TGTGCCAGCAGCGTAGCGGCTGTTCCGCTCGGGGAGCTGTTTTTT
CASSVAAVPLGELFF
>TRBV15|NA|TRBJ1-6|NA
TGTGCCACCAGCATACGGGACACTAATTCACCCCTCCACTTT
CATSIRDTNSPLHF
>TRBV21-1|NA|TRBJ2-7|NA
TGTGCCAGCAGCGCACGACAGGTAATCTACGAGCAGTACTTC
CASSARQVIYEQYF
>TRBV6-2/TRBV6-3|NA|TRBJ2-3|NA
TGTGCCAGCAGCCCCCGCAGACTGTTCTGGTCAGATACGCAGTATTTT
CASSPRRLFWSDTQYF
>TRBV15|NA|TRBJ2-7|NA
TGTGCCACCCTCGGGCCAGGGGCTCCTGGGAAGTACTTC
CATLGPGAPGKYF
>TRBV7-9|NA|TRBJ1-3|NA
TGTGCCAGCAGCTTAGGAGGGGGATCTGGAAACACCATATATTTT
CASSLGGGSGNTIYF
>TRBV2|many|TRBJ1-1|NA
TGTGCCAGTACGAAGGGCCCGAAGGACACTGAAGCTTTCTTT
CASTKGPKDTEAFF
>TRBV7-9|NA|TRBJ1-6|TRBD1
TGTGCCAGCAGCCGGACAGGGGGCTCCTATAATTCACCCCTCCACTTT
CASSRTGGSYNSPLHF
>TRBV12-3/TRBV12-4|few|TRBJ1-5|NA
TGTGCCAGCAGCCCGGGACTGCACAATCAGCCCCAGCATTTT
CASSPGLHNQPQHF
>TRBV12-3/TRBV12-4|few|TRBJ2-1|TRBD2
TGTGCCAGCAGCCCTAGCGGGAGCAGGGGCAATGAGCAGTTCTTC
CASSPSGSRGNEQFF
>TRBV6-5|NA|TRBJ2-3|NA
TGTGCCAGCAGTTACTCAAGGACAGTATCCTCAGATACGCAGTATTTT
CASSYSRTVSSDTQYF
>TRBV20-1|NA|TRBJ2-7|TRBD2
TGCAGTGCTAGCGGACCGGGACTAGCTCTATACGAGCAGTACTTC
CSASGPGLALYEQYF
>TRBV30|NA|TRBJ2-7|NA
TGTGCCTGGAGAGCAAGCAGGGGTTACGAGCAGTACTTC
CAWRASRGYEQYF
>TRBV6-5|NA|TRBJ2-7|TRBD1
TGTGCCAGCAGCTCCAGCCTCTTTTGGACAGGGGACAACGAGCAGTACTTC
CASSSSLFWTGDNEQYF
>TRBV6-6|few|TRBJ2-7|NA
TGTGCCAGCAGTTACCTGAGGAGCGACGAGCAGTACTTC
CASSYLRSDEQYF
>TRBV20-1|NA|TRBJ2-7|TRBD1
TGCAGTGCCCGAGGACAGGTTGCCTCCTACGAGCAGTACTTC
CSARGQVASYEQYF
>TRBV12-3/TRBV12-4|NA|TRBJ2-5|NA
TGTGCCAGCAGTGGGGGGACTGGGGATAGATGGACCCAGTACTTC
CASSGGTGDRWTQYF
>TRBV6-5|NA|TRBJ1-6|NA
TGTGCCAGCAGTTTTGCAATGGCACCCCTCCACTTT
CASSFAMAPLHF
>TRBV3-1|few|TRBJ2-3|NA
TGTGCCAGCAGCCCTATGTCCCAGTTTGGAGATACGCAGTATTTT
CASSPMSQFGDTQYF
>TRBV5-1|NA|TRBJ2-2|NA
TGCGCCAGCAGCCTGGAGGGCCCTAACACCGGGGAGCTGTTTTTT
CASSLEGPNTGELFF
>TRBV20-1|few|TRBJ2-7|NA
TGCAGTGCTAGACAGGGAACCTACGAGCAGTACTTC
CSARQGTYEQYF
>TRBV28|many|TRBJ1-5|NA
TGTGCCAGCAGTTTCTTGGGAAATCAGCCCCAGCATTTT
CASSFLGNQPQHF
>TRBV7-9|few|TRBJ1-2|TRBD1
TGTGCCAGCAGCTTAGCGCGGGGACAGGGCTACGGCTACTACACCTTC
CASSLARGQGYGYYTF
>TRBV7-9|few|TRBJ2-1|TRBD2
TGTGCCAGCAGCGGTCCATTAGCGGGAGCCCTCTACAATGAGCAGTTCTTC
CASSGPLAGALYNEQFF
>TRBV19|few|TRBJ2-3|TRBD1
TGTGCCAGTCTGGACAGGGTGGGGGTCACAGATACGCAGTATTTT
CASLDRVGVTDTQYF
>TRBV12-3/TRBV12-4|many|TRBJ1-2|TRBD1
TGTGCCAGCAGTGAGGGGACAGTGGAGGGCACCTTC
CASSEGTVEGTF
>TRBV27|NA|TRBJ1-1|NA
TGTGCCAGCAGTTTATCGTCGGGGAAGTTGAACACTGAAGCTTTCTTT
CASSLSSGKLNTEAFF
>TRBV6-6|few|TRBJ2-6|NA
TGTGCCAGTGTTGGGTTCGCTGGGGCCAACGTCCTGACTTTC
CASVGFAGANVLTF
>TRBV6-2/TRBV6-3|many|TRBJ1-2|TRBD1
TGTGCCAGCAGTATCGGACAGGGACACTATGGCTACACCTTC
CASSIGQGHYGYTF
>TRBV15|NA|TRBJ1-5|TRBD1
TGTGCCACCAGCACGACAGGGTTTGGTCAGCCCCAGCATTTT
CATSTTGFGQPQHF
>TRBV2|few|TRBJ2-2|TRBD1
TGTGCCAGCAGTGCGGGACAGCCCACCGGGGAGCTGTTTTTT
CASSAGQPTGELFF
>TRBV14|NA|TRBJ2-1|NA
TGTGCCAGCAGCCGCTACTACAATGAGCAGTTCTTC
CASSRYYNEQFF
>TRBV25-1|NA|TRBJ2-5|TRBD2
TGTGCCAGCAGTGAAGAGCGGGGGGAGACCCAGTACTTC
CASSEERGETQYF
>TRBV4-1|few|TRBJ2-2|TRBD2
TGCGCCAGCAGGCGGACTAGCGGGAGTACCGGGGAGCTGTTTTTT
CASRRTSGSTGELFF
>TRBV6-5|many|TRBJ1-6|NA
TGTGCCAGCAGTTACGGGTATAATTCACCCCTCCACTTT
CASSYGYNSPLHF
>TRBV20-1|NA|TRBJ2-1|NA
TGCAGCATCAGGTTATCCTACAATGAGCAGTTCTTC
CSIRLSYNEQFF
>TRBV20-1|NA|TRBJ2-7|TRBD1
TGCAGTGCTAGAGTCTCACAGGGGGTTTACGAGCAGTACTTC
CSARVSQGVYEQYF
>TRBV12-3/TRBV12-4|NA|TRBJ1-6|NA
TGTGCCAGCAGTCCCCGTTGGGGGTTGAATTCACCCCTCCACTTT
CASSPRWGLNSPLHF
>TRBV25-1|NA|TRBJ2-5|TRBD1
TGTGCCAGCAGTGATCAGGGGACAGACAAAGAGACCCAGTACTTC
CASSDQGTDKETQYF
>TRBV30|many|TRBJ1-5|NA
TGTGCCTGGAGTGTACTGAACGCAGGCAATCAGCCCCAGCATTTT
CAWSVLNAGNQPQHF
>TRBV15|NA|TRBJ2-7|TRBD1
TGTGCCACCAGCAGAGATCTTCCCCAGGGGGTCTACGAGCAGTACTTC
CATSRDLPQGVYEQYF
>TRBV5-1|NA|TRBJ2-7|TRBD2
TGCGCCAGCAGCTTGGAGGGCGGGAGGGGGCTCTACGAGCAGTACTTC
CASSLEGGRGLYEQYF
>TRBV6-2/TRBV6-3|NA|TRBJ2-5|NA
TGTGCCAGCAGAAAGACCCAAATGGGGGAGACCCAGTACTTC
CASRKTQMGETQYF
>TRBV7-7|NA|TRBJ2-5|TRBD2
TGTGCTAGCAGCGGGGAGCCACAAGAGACCCAGTACTTC
CASSGEPQETQYF
>TRBV10-3|NA|TRBJ2-2|NA
TGTGCCATCACGATCGGCTCCGGGGAGCTGTTTTTT
CAITIGSGELFF
>TRBV5-1|few|TRBJ2-7|NA
TGCGCCAGCAGCTTGGACAGGGGACTTTCCTACGAGCAGTACTTC
CASSLDRGLSYEQYF
>TRBV6-5|NA|TRBJ2-4|NA
TGTGCCAGCACCTCCGGGGGAGCCAAAAACATTCAGTACTTC
CASTSGGAKNIQYF
>TRBV20-1|NA|TRBJ1-2|TRBD1
TGCAGTGCTACAGGGACAGGGACCAACTATGGCTACACCTTC
CSATGTGTNYGYTF
>TRBV29-1|few|TRBJ2-5|TRBD1
TGCAGCGTGGCCCCTCTAGGGGGCGTGGAGACCCAGTACTTC
CSVAPLGGVETQYF
>TRBV21-1|few|TRBJ2-7|NA
TGTGCCAGCAGCAAAGTTGGAGGACTTAGCTACGAGCAGTACTTC
CASSKVGGLSYEQYF
>TRBV6-5|few|TRBJ2-1|NA
TGTGCCAGCAGATCAGATCTGGGAGATGAGCAGTTCTTC
CASRSDLGDEQFF
>TRBV20-1|few|TRBJ1-3|NA
TGCAGTGCTAGTGGACCGGGATTTGGAAACACCATATATTTT
CSASGPGFGNTIYF
>TRBV5-1|few|TRBJ2-2|NA
TGCGCCAGCGGACTCATAGAGACCGGGGAGCTGTTTTTT
CASGLIETGELFF
>TRBV5-1|few|TRBJ1-6|NA
TGCGCCAGCAGCTTGGGCTACGGGACACGGAATGATTCACCCCTCCACTTT
CASSLGYGTRNDSPLHF
>TRBV5-1|few|TRBJ2-7|NA
TGCGCCAGCAGCTTCCTGGAGGATGGGTCCTACGAGCAGTACTTC
CASSFLEDGSYEQYF
>TRBV12-3/TRBV12-4|NA|TRBJ2-5|NA
TGTGCCAGCAGTTTTCAGGGAGGAGAGACCCAGTACTTC
CASSFQGGETQYF